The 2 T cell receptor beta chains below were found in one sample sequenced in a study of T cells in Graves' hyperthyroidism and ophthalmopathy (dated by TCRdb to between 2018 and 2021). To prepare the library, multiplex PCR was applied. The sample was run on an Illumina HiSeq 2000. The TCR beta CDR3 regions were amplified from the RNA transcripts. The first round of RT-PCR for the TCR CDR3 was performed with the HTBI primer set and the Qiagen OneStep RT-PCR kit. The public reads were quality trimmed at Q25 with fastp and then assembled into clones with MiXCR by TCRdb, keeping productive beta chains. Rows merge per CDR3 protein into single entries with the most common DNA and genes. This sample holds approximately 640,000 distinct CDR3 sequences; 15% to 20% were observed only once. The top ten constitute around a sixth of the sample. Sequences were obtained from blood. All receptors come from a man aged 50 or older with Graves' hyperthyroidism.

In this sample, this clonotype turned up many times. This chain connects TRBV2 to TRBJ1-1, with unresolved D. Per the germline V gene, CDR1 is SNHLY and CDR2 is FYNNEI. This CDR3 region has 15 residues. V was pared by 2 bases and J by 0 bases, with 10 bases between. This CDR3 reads CASSEFVGMNTEAFF. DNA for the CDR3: TGTGCCAGCAGTGAATTTGTGGGAATGAACACTGAAGCTTTCTTT.

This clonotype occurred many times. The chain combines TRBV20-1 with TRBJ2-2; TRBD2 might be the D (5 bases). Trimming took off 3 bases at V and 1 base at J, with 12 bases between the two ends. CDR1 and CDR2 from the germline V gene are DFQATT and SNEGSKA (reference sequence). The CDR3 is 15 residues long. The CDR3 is CSARIRTVNTGELFF. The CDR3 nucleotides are TGCAGTGCTAGGATAAGGACTGTGAACACCGGGGAGCTGTTTTTT.